This is a list of T cell receptor beta chains from one sample in a study of CD8 T cells in ankylosing spondylitis. MiXCR was run by TCRdb on the 5' RACE reads, yielding one entry per CDR3 protein. Among approximately 440,000 distinct CDR3 sequences, 15% to 20% were seen once, and the ten largest hold over 1%. The sample was blood, either unsorted or a sorted T cell fraction (not recorded which). The source of these receptors is a male donor with ankylosing spondylitis. The CDR3 runs from the conserved cysteine through the conserved F or W. Fields, in order: clone size, D gene, J gene, V gene, CDR3 protein, CDR3 DNA. D genes are given only for firm matches. Clone size is not always given. Where it is, it says once, few, many or a class for expanded clones.

-	-	TRBJ2-3	TRBV27	CAISRFTDTQYF	TGTGCCATCTCGAGGTTCACAGATACGCAGTATTTT
many	TRBD2	TRBJ2-1	TRBV5-6	CASSYRGAGRYNEQFF	TGTGCCAGCAGCTACCGGGGAGCGGGGCGATACAATGAGCAGTTCTTC
few	-	TRBJ2-1	TRBV3-1	CASSQGRNNEQFF	TGTGCCAGCAGCCAAGGACGCAACAATGAGCAGTTCTTC
-	-	TRBJ1-1	TRBV6-5	CASSYAGTSNTEAFF	TGTGCCAGCAGTTATGCCGGGACATCGAACACTGAAGCTTTCTTT
-	-	TRBJ2-7	TRBV4-3	CASSAGWTSSYEQYF	TGCGCCAGCAGCGCAGGATGGACATCCTCCTACGAGCAGTACTTC
few	-	TRBJ2-2	TRBV9	CASSTPLGTTNTGELFF	TGTGCCAGCAGCACCCCCCTGGGCACAACGAACACCGGGGAGCTGTTTTTT
-	-	TRBJ2-1	TRBV3-1	CASSQRTTGFRPNEQFF	TGTGCCAGCAGCCAAAGAACGACAGGTTTCAGGCCCAATGAGCAGTTCTTC
few	TRBD2	TRBJ2-1	TRBV7-2	CASSPRTSGFGEQFF	TGTGCCAGCAGCCCCCGGACTAGCGGGTTCGGTGAGCAGTTCTTC
-	-	TRBJ2-1	TRBV6-2/TRBV6-3	CASSSWIPQAFF	TGTGCCAGCAGTTCTTGGATCCCTCAGGCGTTCTTC
-	-	TRBJ2-1	TRBV5-1	CASTEGQPSYNEQFF	TGCGCCAGCACCGAGGGACAACCCTCCTACAATGAGCAGTTCTTC
-	-	TRBJ1-2	TRBV6-1	CASSRRGDYGYTF	TGTGCCAGCAGTCGCCGGGGGGACTATGGCTACACCTTC
few	TRBD2	TRBJ2-3	TRBV24-1	CATSDLGTSGSSSTDTQYF	TGTGCCACCAGTGATTTAGGGACTAGCGGGAGCTCTAGCACAGATACGCAGTATTTT
few	-	TRBJ2-2	TRBV5-1	CASTLAGTGELFF	TGCGCCAGCACACTAGCCGGAACCGGGGAGCTGTTTTTT
-	-	TRBJ2-3	TRBV3-1	CASSQNGVAETDTQYF	TGTGCCAGCAGCCAAAACGGGGTAGCAGAAACAGATACGCAGTATTTT
-	TRBD2	TRBJ2-1	TRBV13	CASSLWASGGANEQFF	TGTGCCAGCAGCTTATGGGCTAGCGGGGGGGCCAATGAGCAGTTCTTC
many	TRBD1	TRBJ2-3	TRBV10-3	CATSGQGMDTQYF	TGTGCCACCTCGGGACAGGGCATGGATACGCAGTATTTT
many	-	TRBJ2-1	TRBV4-2	CASSPPLGEQFF	TGTGCCAGCAGCCCCCCCCTAGGTGAGCAGTTCTTC
few	-	TRBJ2-1	TRBV6-2/TRBV6-3	CASSRRANEQFF	TGTGCCAGCAGCCGCAGGGCCAATGAGCAGTTCTTC
few	-	TRBJ1-2	TRBV27	CASSRLEGDPGGYGYTF	TGTGCCAGCAGTCGTTTGGAAGGGGACCCCGGGGGGTATGGCTACACCTTC
-	-	TRBJ2-7	TRBV15	CATSRDIHRATYEQYF	TGTGCCACCAGCAGAGATATCCACCGGGCCACCTACGAGCAGTACTTC
-	-	TRBJ1-2	TRBV4-3	CASSPVGGRNYGYTF	TGCGCCAGCAGCCCGGTAGGGGGGCGGAACTATGGCTACACCTTC
-	-	TRBJ1-6	TRBV20-1	CSARPPPGDNSPLHF	TGCAGTGCTAGACCCCCCCCTGGGGATAATTCACCCCTCCACTTT
few	-	TRBJ1-4	TRBV20-1	CSAPDSSEKLFF	TGCAGTGCTCCCGACAGCTCTGAAAAACTGTTTTTT
few	TRBD2	TRBJ2-1	TRBV3-1	CASSQKLGLANEQFF	TGTGCCAGCAGCCAAAAACTAGGACTAGCAAATGAGCAGTTCTTC